The sequence of this T cell receptor beta chain was determined in a study of cytomegalovirus exposure and HLA in healthy donors. Findings of the study overall: When analyzed later, the rates of TCR association showed variation by HLA locus, with DRB1 the most and HLA-C the fewest.

For this clone: Its antigen remains unidentified.

The CDR3 length is 15 residues. V was pared by 0 bases and J by 4 bases, with 13 bases between. CDR1 is MGHRA, CDR2 YSYEKL, per germline. PCR involved 60 Vbeta and 13 Jbeta primers. Repertoires were generated with immunoSEQ multiplex PCR, while TCRdb's copy carries only in-frame clones and drops some. The table lists some 130,000 clones. The genes are TRBV4-1 and TRBJ2-7; D may be TRBD2 (5 bases). This TCR was sampled from a woman in her fifties or sixties in good health and CMV-seronegative. Sequencing was carried out using PBMCs. CDR3 sequence: CASSQESGGGYEQYF. CDR3 coding DNA: TGCGCCAGCAGCCAAGAGTCCGGAGGTGGATACGAGCAGTACTTC.